The 10 T cell receptor beta chains below come from one sample, sequenced in a study of shared clonotypes between healthy human individuals (dated by TCRdb to the early 2020s). The library came from the immunoSEQ multiplex PCR assay. TCRdb holds this immuneACCESS table with in-frame rearrangements only. Some clones are missing; in checked studies, unresolved V genes explain under half, and the rest has no known cause. The sample table contains about 2.5 million clones; only one count was recorded for just under 95% of them. The top ten clones comprise around 0.38% of the sample. The sample was naive CD4+ T cells from PBMCs. This sample's cell subset or site label indicates: CD45RA+ positively selected. The receptors come from a man younger than 30 in good health. Some clones in this sample may be carry-over from other donors' samples.

V gene TRBV4-1 combines with J gene TRBJ2-3; D perhaps matches TRBD2 (5 bases). The V end was cut by 3 bases, the J end by 1 base, with 17 bases between. The CDR3 is 17 residues long. The germline V gene has CDR1 MGHRA and CDR2 YSYEKL. The CDR3 region has the DNA TGCGCCAGCAGCCAGGGGTGGGGTAGCGAGGGCACAGATACGCAGTATTTT. Protein sequence: CASSQGWGSEGTDTQYF.

This rearrangement joins TRBV25-1 to TRBJ1-6; possible D gene TRBD1, 5 bases. Looked up from germline, CDR1 is MGHDK and CDR2 is SYGVNS. V was shortened by 4 bases and J by 8 bases, with 15 bases between the two germline ends. The CDR3 spans 15 residues. The CDR3 sequence: CASSARDRGDSPLHF. The CDR3 DNA is TGTGCCAGCAGTGCGCGTGATAGGGGAGATTCACCCCTCCACTTT.

This rearrangement joins TRBV27 to TRBJ2-3; the D is unclear. Germline CDR1 and CDR2: MNHEY and SMNVEV (reference sequence). The CDR3 is 13 amino acids. Trimming cost V 5 bases and J 4 bases, with 10 bases left between them. The CDR3 sequence is CASSTIGPDTQYF. The CDR3 DNA reads as TGTGCCAGCAGTACCATTGGCCCAGATACGCAGTATTTT.

The chain links TRBV19 to TRBJ2-2; 8 bases line up with TRBD2. From germline, CDR1 is LNHDA and CDR2 SQIVND (reference sequence). There are 15 residues in the CDR3. The junction had 7 bases not matched to a gene; V was cut back by 9 bases and J by 1 base. The CDR3, as DNA: TGTGCCAGCCACTACGCGGGGGGGAACACCGGGGAGCTGTTTTTT. Translation gives CASHYAGGNTGELFF.

This chain joins TRBV21-1 and TRBJ2-1; the table calls TRBD2, which could not be checked here. TRBV21-1 is reported as a pseudogene. The CDR3 is 17 amino acids. The CDR3 reads CASSERPTAGAYNEQFF. The DNA for the CDR3 is TGTGCCAGCAGCGAAAGACCTACAGCGGGGGCCTACAATGAGCAGTTCTTC.

J is TRBJ2-7 and V is TRBV7-2; 7 nucleotides match TRBD2. Germline loops: CDR1 SGHTA, CDR2 FQGNSA. Trimming at V came to 2 bases and at J to 2 bases, leaving 6 bases not matched to a gene. The CDR3 covers 15 residues. The CDR3 DNA follows: TGTGCCAGCAGCTTACTGCGGGGGAGCACCTACGAGCAGTACTTC. It specifies CASSLLRGSTYEQYF.

The chain employs TRBV30 and TRBJ2-1; D is unresolved. The CDR3 is 12 amino acids. Deletions cut 1 base from V and 8 bases from J, with 9 bases between. Germline V gives CDR1 GTSNPN, CDR2 SVGIG (reference sequence). Here the CDR3 DNA reads TGTGCCTGGAGTGGCCTGAGCTATGAGCAGTTCTTC. This sequence encodes CAWSGLSYEQFF.

V and J are TRBV25-1 and TRBJ1-5; D is unresolved. Germline V CDR1 and CDR2: MGHDK, SYGVNS. With 4 bases removed from V and 2 bases from J, the gap between germline ends came to 6 bases. This CDR3 contains 13 residues. The CDR3 coding sequence is TGTGCCAGCAGTGCCCAGGGCAATCAGCCCCAGCATTTT. It encodes CASSAQGNQPQHF.

This rearrangement joins TRBV28 to TRBJ1-1, with a weak D call TRBD1 (5 bases). The V gene's germline CDR1 is MDHEN and CDR2 SYDVKM. V dropped 7 bases and J dropped 4 bases, with 13 bases sitting between them. The CDR3 consists of 13 residues. CDR3 in amino acids: CASTGGMSTEAFF. DNA of the CDR3: TGTGCCAGCACCGGGGGGATGAGCACTGAAGCTTTCTTT.

V usage is TRBV4-2 and J usage is TRBJ2-7, with 9 bases matching TRBD2. With V trimmed by 4 bases and J by 10 bases, 11 bases remained unmatched. CDR3 length: 14 amino acids. Looked up from germline, CDR1 is LGHNA and CDR2 is YNFKEQ. The CDR3 bases are TGTGCCAGCAGCCCCCGCGGGAGGGCCGATCATCAGTACTTC. Encoded protein: CASSPRGRADHQYF.